The 9 T cell receptor beta chains reported below all come from one sample, sequenced in a study of technical replicates of blood from a few donors. Produced via immunoSEQ multiplex PCR; TCRdb's table is partial and in-frame only. Among tens of thousands of clones listed, roughly 90% were seen once. Sequencing was performed on PBMCs. The receptors derive from a human donor in good health. Some clones in this sample may be carry-over from other donors' samples.

The chain couples TRBV27 to TRBJ2-7; D possibly corresponds to TRBD2 (5 bases). The CDR3 is made up of 15 amino acids. Germline CDR1 MNHEY, CDR2 SMNVEV (reference sequence). Trimming pared 5 bases from V and 3 bases from J, leaving 17 bases between. The DNA of the CDR3 is TGTGCCAGCAGTCCCCTTACCGGGAAATACTACGAGCAGTACTTC. Amino acid sequence: CASSPLTGKYYEQYF.

The rearrangement links TRBV12-2 to TRBJ2-3; the table gives TRBD2 as D, unverified against the DNA. TRBV12-2 is listed as a pseudogene. The CDR3 runs to 13 residues. The CDR3 nucleotides read TGTGCAAGTCGCTTAGAGCCAACAGATACGCAGTATTTT. Translating gives CASRLEPTDTQYF.

V gene TRBV11-2 combines with J gene TRBJ2-7; D is possibly TRBD1 (6 bases). Trimming pared 6 bases from V and 0 bases from J, leaving 18 bases between. This CDR3 is built from 16 residues. CDR1 SGHAT and CDR2 FQNNGV come from the germline V gene. CDR3 in amino acids: CASRRGGGPSSYEQYF. The DNA of the CDR3 is TGTGCCAGCAGACGAGGGGGTGGGCCCAGCTCCTACGAGCAGTACTTC.

V is TRBV27 and J is TRBJ2-2, with D tentatively TRBD2 (6 bases). Germline CDR1 and CDR2: MNHEY and SMNVEV (reference sequence). CDR3 length equals 15 residues. Trimming shortened V by 10 bases and J by 0 bases, and 15 bases separated the two germline ends. DNA of the CDR3: TGTGCCACCTACCTTAGCGGAGCGAACACCGGGGAGCTGTTTTTT. This sequence encodes CATYLSGANTGELFF.

Concerning this clone itself: One junction end does not reproduce the germline sequence, and a read error may be involved. The rearrangement joins TRBV4-3 to TRBJ1-1; D is possibly TRBD1 (5 bases). This CDR3 has 15 amino acids. CDR1 and CDR2 from the germline V gene are LGHNA and YSLEER. The CDR3 coding sequence is TGCGCCAGCAGCCAAGATTCGCCCCCAGGGAGGAGGTTGGTCTTT. Protein: CASSQDSPPGRRLVF.

This chain joins TRBV5-4 and TRBJ1-2, with D perhaps matching TRBD1 (6 bases). V lost 5 bases to trimming and J lost 8 bases, with 16 bases between them. This CDR3 contains 13 residues. The germline CDR1 and CDR2 sequences are SGHNT and YYREEE (reference sequence). CDR3 protein: CASSTGRVRGYTF. In nucleotides, the CDR3 is TGTGCCAGCAGTACAGGGAGAGTACGGGGCTACACCTTC.

V usage is TRBV18 and J usage is TRBJ2-7; 10 positions match TRBD1. CDR1 is KGHSH and CDR2 is LQKENI in the germline V gene. This CDR3 contains 15 residues. Germline trimming cut 4 bases from V and 3 bases from J; bases unmatched to any gene: 6. This CDR3 reads CASSLPGQGHYEQYF. The CDR3 nucleotides read TGTGCCAGCTCACTTCCGGGACAGGGGCACTACGAGCAGTACTTC.

CDR3 residues: CASSLDRSVKNTQYF. DNA for the CDR3: TGTGCCAGCAGCTTGGACAGGTCGGTCAAAAATACGCAGTATTTT. The V call is TRBV5-4, the J call TRBJ2-3, with a tentative D call TRBD1 (5 bases). The length of the CDR3 is 15 residues. Per germline, CDR1 SGHNT and CDR2 YYREEE (reference sequence). The germline V and J ends were trimmed by 0 bases and 7 bases, with 15 bases remaining between them.

This chain joins TRBV5-6 and TRBJ1-1; 8 nucleotides line up with TRBD1. The length of the CDR3 is 18 residues. Germline V gene sequence: CDR1 SGHDT, CDR2 YYEEEE. V lost 0 bases to trimming and J lost 3 bases; unmatched junction nucleotides: 13. The DNA for the CDR3 is TGTGCCAGCAGCTTGGGGGCCCAATCCCAGGGGGCGGACACTGAAGCTTTCTTT. It is translated as CASSLGAQSQGADTEAFF.